This TCR beta chain originates from a study of blood T cell repertoires in COVID-19 (dated by TCRdb to 2019 to 2021). Concerning the study at large: The collaborator samples originated in the United States, Italy and Spain and spanned the acute and convalescent phases of COVID-19. The prospective study material was composed of cDNA or gDNA derived from T cells, B-cell-depleted T cells, or PBMCs. Deeply sampled blood TCRbeta repertoires from subjects exposed to, actively infected with, or recovered from COVID-19 were included in the dataset. The repertoires were released in a freely available public database intended as a resource for research on the immune response to SARS-CoV-2. Samples came from the ongoing ImmuneRACE study (first 160 participants) plus 1,254 subjects from 6 global collaborators. Sample metadata almost always included a de-identified subject ID, COVID-19 status, age in years and sex. Where available, HLA class I and class II types were obtained from metadata supplied by the sample provider rather than from assay-based typing.

TCRbeta CDR3 regions were amplified from genomic DNA by means of the immunoSEQ Assay, a bias-controlled multiplex PCR. For the original study's pipeline: Nucleated cell counts per sample were estimated from amplification of reference gene primers within the assay. To quantify the absolute abundance of each unique TCRbeta CDR3 rearrangement, sequence reads were collapsed and filtered. Productive Simpson clonality was computed per sample as the square root of Simpson's diversity index over productive rearrangements. This immuneACCESS table, as held by TCRdb, lists in-frame sequences with V and J called but not all clones. Of the missing ones, under half trace to an unresolved V gene in checked studies; the others have no known cause. V, J and clone size are those of that table, while D and trimming were read from the DNA. The sample records 390,000 or so clones, roughly 87% of which are singletons. Approximately 5% of the sample is in the top ten clones.

What the research found in general, with its limitations: Clinical and demographic metadata were provided uncurated, with the amount varying by source and participant.

V was cut back by 5 bases and J by 7 bases, leaving a gap of 11 bases between them. The CDR3 goes from the cysteine to the phenylalanine over 12 residues. CDR3 DNA is the only sequence kept; it has 36 bases, read in frame from the first base. CDR1 and CDR2 are drawn from the germline V gene: SGHVS, FQNEAQ. A remark on this clone: The clone's antigen remains unknown. Base qualities are not recorded, but no much larger clone differs from it by a single base.

In the prospective study, participants were about 18 to 100 years old, resided in 24 geographic areas of the United States, and were enrolled through a virtual design. To assign participants to cohorts, the prospective study relied on clinical history that participants themselves reported in a screening survey and a study questionnaire. Recovered participants in ImmuneRACE Cohort 3 were defined by two consecutive negative NP/OP PCR tests, clearance by a healthcare professional, or resolution of symptoms. Mobile phlebotomists in the prospective study collected whole blood, serum and a nasopharyngeal or oropharyngeal swab from every participant. Over a roughly 2-month period, participants in the prospective study had the option of providing additional blood draws and questionnaires. Blood samples from the prospective study were shipped frozen or at room temperature prior to DNA extraction.

The origin of this receptor is a woman between 45 and 60 years old who had recovered from COVID-19. The sequence links TRBV7-8 to TRBJ1-1; matching of 5 bases hints at TRBD1 as the D gene. Sequencing was carried out using PBMCs or T cells enriched from blood (not recorded which). The DNA reads as follows: TGTGCCAGCAGCCCGCAGGGCCTTGAAGCTTTCTTT. It translates as CASSPQGLEAFF.